The rows below give T cell receptor beta chains drawn from one sample of a study of T cell responses to AZD1222 COVID-19 vaccine. Using immunoSEQ multiplex PCR, the repertoire was profiled, and TCRdb retains in-frame clones only, with some absent. Of about 160,000 clones in the sample, roughly 94% were seen once. This material consisted of peripheral blood, taken 28 days after the second AZD1222 dose. These receptors originate from an adult who received the AZD1222 COVID-19 vaccine. Both conserved end residues are part of each CDR3. Each record gives: clone size, D gene, J gene, V gene, CDR3 DNA, CDR3 protein. D genes are given only for firm matches. Size values are once, few and many counts, or a class for expanded clones, and some rows have none.

>few|-|TRBJ2-1|TRBV5-8
TGTGCCACTCACCCAGGCCAGCGGGCATACAATGAGCAGTTCTTC
CATHPGQRAYNEQFF
>once|-|TRBJ1-2|TRBV18
TGTGCCAGCTCACCACCCCACAAGGGCGGAGGCTACACCTTC
CASSPPHKGGGYTF
>-|TRBD1|TRBJ1-5|TRBV25-1
TGTGCCAGCAGTGGCCCGGGAGGGGGCCCCAATCAGCCCCAGCATTTT
CASSGPGGGPNQPQHF
>-|-|TRBJ1-5|TRBV6-1
TGTGCCAGCAGTGAGAGGCGGCAGGGGAGGAATTATCAGCCCCAGCATTTT
CASSERRQGRNYQPQHF
>-|-|TRBJ1-1|TRBV11-2
TGTGCCAGCAGCTTATGGTCGCTGAACACTGAAGCTTTCTTT
CASSLWSLNTEAFF
>-|-|TRBJ2-1|TRBV9
TGTGCCAGCAGCCCAACTTGGGGCGGGCTCTACAATGAGCAGTTCTTC
CASSPTWGGLYNEQFF
>-|TRBD2|TRBJ2-4|TRBV6-4
TGTGCCAGCCCTTCGGCGGGGGGCAAAAACATTCAGTACTTC
CASPSAGGKNIQYF
>-|TRBD2|TRBJ2-2|TRBV28
TGTGCCAGCAGTTTGCTCCTAGCGGGAGATACCGGGGAGCTGTTTTTT
CASSLLLAGDTGELFF
>-|-|TRBJ1-5|TRBV2
TGTGCCAGCAGTGAAGAGGCTGTGGTAAATCAGCCCCAGCATTTT
CASSEEAVVNQPQHF
>-|TRBD1|TRBJ1-2|TRBV5-1
TGCGCCAGCAGCTTGTCCCTGACAGGGAGTAACTATGGCTACACCTTC
CASSLSLTGSNYGYTF
>once|-|TRBJ1-4|TRBV3-1/TRBV3-2
TGTGCCAGCAGCAGGAGGGAGGGGGAAAAACTGTTTTTT
CASSRREGEKLFF
>-|-|TRBJ2-1|TRBV7-9
TGTGCCAGCAGCTTAGATTCTGGACCCCCCTACAATGAGCAGTTCTTC
CASSLDSGPPYNEQFF
>-|TRBD2|TRBJ2-1|TRBV5-1
TGCGCCAGCAGCCTTCCCGGGACTAGGGGCAATGAGCAGTTCTTC
CASSLPGTRGNEQFF
>-|-|TRBJ1-2|TRBV6-1
TGTGCCAGCAGTGAAACATTGATAGGGGGAGGTGGCTACACCTTC
CASSETLIGGGGYTF
>-|-|TRBJ2-1|TRBV6-5
TGTGCCAGCAGTTACTCAGGGTACAATGAGCAGTTCTTC
CASSYSGYNEQFF
>-|-|TRBJ2-1|TRBV5-4
TGTGCCAGCAGCATCCGGGCTGTCAATGAGCAGTTCTTC
CASSIRAVNEQFF
>-|-|TRBJ1-5|TRBV6-1
TGTGCCAGCAGTGAAGGGGGGGCAGGGAGCAATCAGCCCCAGCATTTT
CASSEGGAGSNQPQHF
>-|TRBD2|TRBJ2-1|TRBV30
TGTGCCTGGAGTGTCTCCGGCGGGAGGGCCAGTGAGCAGTTCTTC
CAWSVSGGRASEQFF
>-|-|TRBJ2-1|TRBV7-9
TGTGCCAGCAGCTTAGCGGTGCGGGCCCCCTCCTACAATGAGCAGTTCTTC
CASSLAVRAPSYNEQFF
>-|TRBD1|TRBJ1-2|TRBV6-5
TGTGCCAGCAGTCCCTCACAGGGGAACTATGGCTACACCTTC
CASSPSQGNYGYTF
>-|TRBD2|TRBJ2-1|TRBV5-4
TGTGCCAGCAGCTCGGACGTGGGGACTAGCGGGTACAATGAGCAGTTCTTC
CASSSDVGTSGYNEQFF
>-|TRBD2|TRBJ2-2|TRBV19
TGTGCCAGTAGTACCCGTCGGGGTAGCGGGAGGGCGAACACCGGGGAGCTGTTTTTT
CASSTRRGSGRANTGELFF
>-|-|TRBJ1-2|TRBV25-1
TGTGCCAGCAGTGAATATAACCCCGGACAGATTGGTTATGGCTACACCTTC
CASSEYNPGQIGYGYTF